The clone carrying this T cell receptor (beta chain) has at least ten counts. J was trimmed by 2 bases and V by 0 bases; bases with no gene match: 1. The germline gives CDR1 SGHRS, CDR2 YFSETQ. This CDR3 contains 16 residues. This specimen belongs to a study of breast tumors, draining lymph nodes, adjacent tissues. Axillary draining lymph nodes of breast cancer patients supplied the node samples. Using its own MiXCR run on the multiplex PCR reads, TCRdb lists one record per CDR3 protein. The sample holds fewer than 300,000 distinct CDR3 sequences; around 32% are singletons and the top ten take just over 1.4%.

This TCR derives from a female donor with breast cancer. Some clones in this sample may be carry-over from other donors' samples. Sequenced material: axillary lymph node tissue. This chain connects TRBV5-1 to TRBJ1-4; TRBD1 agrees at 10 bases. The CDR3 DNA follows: TGCGCCAGCAGCTTGGGGGACAGGGGTACTAATGAAAAACTGTTTTTT. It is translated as CASSLGDRGTNEKLFF.